The entry below gives a single T cell receptor (beta chain) sequence along with its context. A single count supports this clone. It lacks a known antigen. Per-base qualities were not stored, and no clone one base away is much larger. Within the sample, other DNA sequences also encode this same CDR3. The sample belongs to a study of shared clonotypes between healthy human individuals (dated by TCRdb to 2020 to 2022). Notes on the research overall: The cohort included three men and a couple of women between 18 and 49 years of age. Per donor, three plates each were used for CD4 naive and CD4 memory, two for CD8 naive, and one for CD8 memory. The study deeply sequenced blood TCR repertoires of about five healthy adults to estimate repertoire size and the extent of clonotype sharing between individuals. Per donor, leukapheresis produced somewhere between about 0.94 and 9 billion PBMCs. Libraries were prepared and TCR repertoires were sequenced by different laboratories using diverse techniques, in order to increase sequencing depth and limit assay-specific biases. Findings and caveats that apply to the study as a whole: Compared with non-shared clonotypes, clonotypes shared by all four sorted-subset donors had higher generation probabilities. Naive subsets generally had larger estimated clonotype richness than memory subsets. Even with the large sequencing depth, rarefaction of the sorted-subset datasets indicated that sequencing was incomplete. Sampling was limited to blood, and TCR repertoires in tissue likely differ from TCR repertoires in blood. The small number of donors limited the genetic and exposure-history diversity represented. When several donors were compared, the shared fraction of clonotypes was 5% to 6.5% for naive CD4, around 3.6% for naive CD8, 2.3% for memory CD4, and 0.3% to 0.5% for memory CD8. Pairwise subsampling led to the expectation that sequencing depth would affect the degree of clonotype sharing among donors.

TCR CDR3 regions were amplified from genomic DNA by multiplex PCR using the deep immunoSEQ assay. For each cell subset, the extracted genomic DNA was distributed evenly across all wells of several immunoSEQ 96-well plates, and each plate served as one replicate. For sorted subsets, each replicate PCR was loaded with 200 ng genomic DNA, equivalent to approximately 27,000 T cell genomes. Purified libraries were measured with a Qubit 3.0 fluorometer, size-checked on a Bioanalyzer 2100, and measured again with the KAPA Library Quantification kit. Each immunoSEQ 96-well plate was sequenced on its own single-read 150-cycle Illumina NextSeq 550 flow cell. The study's own analysis went as follows. Because only junctional sequences without quality scores were contained in the immunoSEQ output, filtering matching that applied to full-length reads could not be performed. To assign V/J genes and CDR3, sequences were annotated using PyIR, a Python wrapper for IgBLAST v1.9, with IMGT germline references. Reads were removed for weak V/J assignments (E-value above 1e-6), missing CDR3, stop codons, out-of-frame junctions, or ambiguous translated residues. V3J clonotypes were defined by identical inferred V gene, J gene, and CDR3 amino acid sequence. The percentage overlap between two repertoires was calculated by dividing the number of shared unique clonotypes by the size of the smaller repertoire. Three approaches were used to assess repertoire richness: RTK rarefaction, the Chao1 estimator, and Recon v2.1 estimates of unobserved clonotypes. OLGA was used to compute generation probabilities for all TCRbeta clonotypes that the gDNA method yielded from a few donors. In TCRdb, the immuneACCESS table is reduced to in-frame sequences with V and J assigned. These tables do not hold every clone; where another copy was compared, an unresolved V gene accounts for under half, and the others remain unexplained. V and J calls plus clone size are reproduced from that table; the DNA served to infer D and trimming. For this sample the table gives approximately 2.5 million clones, of which 80% to 95% were detected only once. The ten largest make up 0.36% of the sample.

CDR3 length: 13 amino acids, cysteine to phenylalanine. Solely the CDR3 DNA is kept, with 39 bases framed from the first base. CDR1 LNHNV and CDR2 YYDKDF were looked up in the germline V gene (reference sequence). V and J lose 1 base and 3 bases, and a span of 6 bases separates them. Donors were healthy HIV-negative adults with no recently reported acute infections or vaccinations. Only Caucasian adults living in Nashville, Tennessee, USA were represented among the donors. CD4+ T cells were enriched by magnetic negative selection; naive cells were then positively selected on CD45RA, and the negative fraction formed the memory subset. After blood collection by leukapheresis, PBMCs were isolated using Ficoll-Histopaque density gradient centrifugation and then cryopreserved in the vapor phase of liquid nitrogen. Analytical flow cytometry was used to check the purity and quantity of each magnetically sorted T cell population. Genomic DNA was isolated from each sorted fraction and quantified by UV absorbance on a Nanodrop 2000c.

Sequencing input: naive CD4+ T cells from PBMCs. This sample's cell subset or site label indicates: CD45RA+ positively selected. The sequence was collected from a man between 18 and 35 years old in good health. Some clones in this sample may be carry-over from other donors' samples. The V gene is TRBV15 and the J gene is TRBJ2-5; the D gene identity is not certain. Here is the DNA: TGTGCCACCAGCAGAGCGAGAGAAGAGACCCAGTACTTC. Translated, it gives CATSRAREETQYF.